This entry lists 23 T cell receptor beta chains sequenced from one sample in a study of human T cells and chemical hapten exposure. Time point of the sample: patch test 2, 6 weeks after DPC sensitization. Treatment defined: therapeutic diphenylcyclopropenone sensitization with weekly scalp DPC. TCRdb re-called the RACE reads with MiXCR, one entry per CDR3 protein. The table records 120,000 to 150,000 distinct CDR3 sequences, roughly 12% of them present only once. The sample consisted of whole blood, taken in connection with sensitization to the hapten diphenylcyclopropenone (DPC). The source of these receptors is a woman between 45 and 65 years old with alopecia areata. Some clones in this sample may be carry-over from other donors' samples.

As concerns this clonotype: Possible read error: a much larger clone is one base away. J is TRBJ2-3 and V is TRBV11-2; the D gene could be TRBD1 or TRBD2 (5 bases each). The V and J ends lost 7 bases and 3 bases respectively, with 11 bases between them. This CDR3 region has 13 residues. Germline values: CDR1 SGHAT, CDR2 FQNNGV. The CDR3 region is CASTGDQTDTQYF. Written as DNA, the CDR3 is TGTGCCAGCACCGGGGACCAGACAGATACGCAGTATTTT.

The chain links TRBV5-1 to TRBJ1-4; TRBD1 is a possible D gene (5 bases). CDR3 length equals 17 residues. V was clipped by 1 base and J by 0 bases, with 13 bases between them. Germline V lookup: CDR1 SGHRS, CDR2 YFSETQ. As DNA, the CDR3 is TGCGCCAGCAGCTTGATGGTACAGGCCGCAACTAATGAAAAACTGTTTTTT. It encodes CASSLMVQAATNEKLFF. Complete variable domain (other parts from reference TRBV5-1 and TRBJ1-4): KAGVTQTPRYLIKTRGQQVTLSCSPISGHRSVSWYQQTPGQGLQFLFEYFSETQRNKGNFPGRFSGRQFSNSRSEMNVSTLELGDSALYLCASSLMVQAATNEKLFFGSGTQLSVL.

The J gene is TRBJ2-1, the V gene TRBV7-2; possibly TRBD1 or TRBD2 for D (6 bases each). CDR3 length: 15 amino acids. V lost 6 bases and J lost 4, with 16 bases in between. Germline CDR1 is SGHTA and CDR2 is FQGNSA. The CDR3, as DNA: TGTGCCAGCAGACCTAGGGGGACTTCATACAATGAGCAGTTCTTC. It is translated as CASRPRGTSYNEQFF.

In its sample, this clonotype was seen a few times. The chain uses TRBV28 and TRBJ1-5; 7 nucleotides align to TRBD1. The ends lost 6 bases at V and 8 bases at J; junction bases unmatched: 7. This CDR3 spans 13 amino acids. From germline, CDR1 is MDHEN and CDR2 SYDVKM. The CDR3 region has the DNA TGTGCCAGCAGAACAGGGGTGGGGGAGCCCCAGCATTTT. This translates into CASRTGVGEPQHF. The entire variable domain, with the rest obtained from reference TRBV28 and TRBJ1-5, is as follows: DVKVTQSSRYLVKRTGEKVFLECVQDMDHENMFWYRQDPGLGLRLIYFSYDVKMKEKGDIPEGYSVSREKKERFSLILESASTNQTSMYLCASRTGVGEPQHFGDGTRLSIL.

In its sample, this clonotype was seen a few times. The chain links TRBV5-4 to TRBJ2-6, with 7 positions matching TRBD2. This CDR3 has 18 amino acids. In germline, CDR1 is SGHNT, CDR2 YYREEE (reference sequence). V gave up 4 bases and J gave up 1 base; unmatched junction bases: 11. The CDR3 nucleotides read TGTGCCAGCAGCAGACCGGGGGGAATGGAGTCTGGGGCCAACGTCCTGACTTTC. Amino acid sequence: CASSRPGGMESGANVLTF.

CDR3 sequence: CASSLGQKAFF. DNA for the CDR3: TGTGCCAGCAGCTTAGGACAGAAAGCTTTCTTT. The chain uses TRBV11-3 and TRBJ1-1; D might be TRBD1 (5 bases). Germline loops: CDR1 SGHNT, CDR2 YENEEA. This CDR3 region has 11 residues. The germline V and J ends were trimmed by 1 base and 9 bases, with 6 bases remaining between them.

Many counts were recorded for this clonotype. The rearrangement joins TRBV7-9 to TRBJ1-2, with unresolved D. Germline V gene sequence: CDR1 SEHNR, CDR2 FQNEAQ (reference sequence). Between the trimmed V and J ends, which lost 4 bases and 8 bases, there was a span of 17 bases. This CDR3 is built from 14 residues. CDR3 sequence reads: CASSSPARAKGYTF. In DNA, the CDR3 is TGTGCCAGCAGCTCCCCCGCGAGGGCAAAAGGCTACACCTTC.

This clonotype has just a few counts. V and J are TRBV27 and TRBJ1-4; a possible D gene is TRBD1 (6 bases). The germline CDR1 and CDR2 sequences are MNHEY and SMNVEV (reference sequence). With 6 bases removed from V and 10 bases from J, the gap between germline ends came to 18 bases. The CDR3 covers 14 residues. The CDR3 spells CASSLQGLRGKLFF. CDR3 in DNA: TGTGCCAGCAGCCTACAGGGATTAAGGGGAAAACTGTTTTTT. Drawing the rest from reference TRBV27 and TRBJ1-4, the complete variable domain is EAQVTQNPRYLITVTGKKLTVTCSQNMNHEYMSWYRQDPGLGLRQIYYSMNVEVTDKGDVPEGYKVSRKEKRNFPLILESPSPNQTSLYFCASSLQGLRGKLFFGSGTQLSVL.

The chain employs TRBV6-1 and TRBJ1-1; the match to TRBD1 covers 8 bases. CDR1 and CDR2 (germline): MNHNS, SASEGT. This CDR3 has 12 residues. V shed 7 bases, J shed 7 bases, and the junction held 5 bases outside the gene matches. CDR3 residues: CASIGQGDEAFF. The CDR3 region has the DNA TGTGCCAGCATCGGACAGGGCGATGAAGCTTTCTTT.

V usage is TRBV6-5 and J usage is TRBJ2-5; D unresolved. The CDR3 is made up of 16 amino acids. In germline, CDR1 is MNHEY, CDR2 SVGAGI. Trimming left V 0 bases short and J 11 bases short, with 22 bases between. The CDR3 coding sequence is TGTGCCAGCAGTTACTCGAACGTTAGGTCGGACGTTAGGCAGTACTTC. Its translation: CASSYSNVRSDVRQYF.

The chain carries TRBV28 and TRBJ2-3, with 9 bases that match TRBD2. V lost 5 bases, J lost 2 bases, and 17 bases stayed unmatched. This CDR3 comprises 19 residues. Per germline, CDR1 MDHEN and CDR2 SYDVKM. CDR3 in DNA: TGTGCCAGCAGTCGGACGGGACGGCAACTAGCGGGCCACACAGATACGCAGTATTTT. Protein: CASSRTGRQLAGHTDTQYF.

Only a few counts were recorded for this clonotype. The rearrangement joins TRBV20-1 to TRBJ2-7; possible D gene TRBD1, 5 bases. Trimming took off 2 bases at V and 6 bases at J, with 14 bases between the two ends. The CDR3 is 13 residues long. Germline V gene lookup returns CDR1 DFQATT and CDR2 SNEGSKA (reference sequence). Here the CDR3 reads CSARPPRVGEQYF. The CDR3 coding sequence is TGCAGTGCTAGACCCCCCAGGGTAGGCGAGCAGTACTTC.

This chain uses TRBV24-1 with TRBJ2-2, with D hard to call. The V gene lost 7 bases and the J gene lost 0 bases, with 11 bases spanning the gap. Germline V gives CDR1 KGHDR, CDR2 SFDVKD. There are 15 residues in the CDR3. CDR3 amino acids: CATSPDGANTGELFF. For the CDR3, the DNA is TGTGCCACCAGCCCGGACGGAGCGAACACCGGGGAGCTGTTTTTT.

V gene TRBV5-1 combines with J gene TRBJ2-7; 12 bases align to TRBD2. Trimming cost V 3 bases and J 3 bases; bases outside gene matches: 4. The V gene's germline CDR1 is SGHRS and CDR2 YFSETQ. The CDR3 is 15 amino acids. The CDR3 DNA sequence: TGCGCCAGCAGCTCGACTAGCGGGAGTGTCTACGAGCAGTACTTC. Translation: CASSSTSGSVYEQYF.

CDR3 loop: CASSPQINRLTGELFF. The CDR3, as DNA: TGTGCCAGCAGTCCCCAAATAAATCGACTAACCGGGGAGCTGTTTTTT. V usage is TRBV28 and J usage is TRBJ2-2; D is possibly TRBD2 (5 bases). Germline V gives CDR1 MDHEN, CDR2 SYDVKM. The V gene lost 5 bases and the J gene lost 5 bases, with 18 bases spanning the gap. The CDR3 length is 16 residues.

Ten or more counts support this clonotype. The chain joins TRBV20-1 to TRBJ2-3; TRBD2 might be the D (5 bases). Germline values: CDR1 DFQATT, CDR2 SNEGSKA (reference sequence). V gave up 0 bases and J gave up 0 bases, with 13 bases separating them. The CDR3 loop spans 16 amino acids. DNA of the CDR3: TGCAGTGCTAGAGAGGAGCGGCACGCGAGCACAGATACGCAGTATTTT. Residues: CSAREERHASTDTQYF.

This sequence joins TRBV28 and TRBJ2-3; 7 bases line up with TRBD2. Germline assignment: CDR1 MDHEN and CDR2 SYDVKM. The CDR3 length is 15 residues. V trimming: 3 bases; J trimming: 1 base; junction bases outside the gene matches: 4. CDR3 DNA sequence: TGTGCCAGCAGTTTGGGAGGGAGCCGCACAGATACGCAGTATTTT. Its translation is CASSLGGSRTDTQYF.

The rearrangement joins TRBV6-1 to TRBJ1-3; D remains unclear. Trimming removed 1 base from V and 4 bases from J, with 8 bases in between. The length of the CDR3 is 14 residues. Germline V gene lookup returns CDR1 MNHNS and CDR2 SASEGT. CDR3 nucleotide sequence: TGTGCCAGCAGTGAAGGGCACGGCGGAAACACCATATATTTT. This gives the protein CASSEGHGGNTIYF.

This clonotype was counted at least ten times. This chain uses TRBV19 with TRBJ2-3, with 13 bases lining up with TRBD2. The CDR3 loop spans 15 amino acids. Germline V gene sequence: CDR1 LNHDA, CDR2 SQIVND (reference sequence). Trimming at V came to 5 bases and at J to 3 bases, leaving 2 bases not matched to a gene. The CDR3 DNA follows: TGTGCCAGTAGTTTGACTAGCGGGAGGACAGATACGCAGTATTTT. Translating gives CASSLTSGRTDTQYF.

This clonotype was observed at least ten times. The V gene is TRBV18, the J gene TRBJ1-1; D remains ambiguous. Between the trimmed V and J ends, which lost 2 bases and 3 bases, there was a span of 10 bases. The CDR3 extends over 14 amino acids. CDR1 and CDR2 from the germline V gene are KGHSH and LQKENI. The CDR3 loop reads CASSPLGGDTEAFF. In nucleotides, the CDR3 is TGTGCCAGCTCACCATTGGGCGGGGACACTGAAGCTTTCTTT.

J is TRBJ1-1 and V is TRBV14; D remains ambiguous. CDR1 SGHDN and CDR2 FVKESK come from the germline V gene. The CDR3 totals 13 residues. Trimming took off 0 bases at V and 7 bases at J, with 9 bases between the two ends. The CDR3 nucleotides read TGTGCCAGCAGCCAAGATCGGCAGTTTGAAGCTTTCTTT. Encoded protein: CASSQDRQFEAFF.

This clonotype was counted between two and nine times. DNA for the CDR3: TGCAGCGTTGATAAAGGAGGGGGCACTGAAGCTTTCTTT. Translated: CSVDKGGGTEAFF. The chain joins TRBV29-1 to TRBJ1-1; D possibly corresponds to TRBD1 (6 bases). Germline V gives CDR1 SQVTM, CDR2 ANQGSEA. The CDR3 contains 13 residues. V gave up 3 bases and J gave up 4 bases, with 12 bases separating them.

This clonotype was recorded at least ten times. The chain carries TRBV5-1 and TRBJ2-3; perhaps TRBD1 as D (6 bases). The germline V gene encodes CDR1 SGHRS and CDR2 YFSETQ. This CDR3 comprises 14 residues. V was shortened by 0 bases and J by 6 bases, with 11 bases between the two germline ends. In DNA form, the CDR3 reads TGCGCCAGCAGCTTGGTCCAGGGGCGGGATACGCAGTATTTT. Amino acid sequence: CASSLVQGRDTQYF.